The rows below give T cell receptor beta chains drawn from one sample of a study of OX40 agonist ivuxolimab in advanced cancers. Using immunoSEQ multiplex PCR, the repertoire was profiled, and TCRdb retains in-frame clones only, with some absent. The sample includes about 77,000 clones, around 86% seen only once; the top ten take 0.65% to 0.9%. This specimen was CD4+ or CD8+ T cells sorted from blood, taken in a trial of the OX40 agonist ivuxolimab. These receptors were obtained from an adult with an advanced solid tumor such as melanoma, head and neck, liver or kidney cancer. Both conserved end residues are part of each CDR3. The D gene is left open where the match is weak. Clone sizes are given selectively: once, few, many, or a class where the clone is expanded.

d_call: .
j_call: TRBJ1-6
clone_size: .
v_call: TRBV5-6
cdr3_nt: TGTGCCAGCAGCTTGGGGCAGGGAGTTTATACACCCCTCCACTTT
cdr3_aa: CASSLGQGVYTPLHF

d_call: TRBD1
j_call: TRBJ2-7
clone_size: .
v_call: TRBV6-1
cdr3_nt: TGTGCCAGCAGTGATGCGGGACAGGGAGGTACCTACGAGCAGTACTTC
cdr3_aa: CASSDAGQGGTYEQYF

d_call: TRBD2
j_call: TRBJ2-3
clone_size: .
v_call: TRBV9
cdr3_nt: TGTGCCAGCAGCTTTGGACTAGCGGGGGGAGATACGCAGTATTTT
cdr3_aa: CASSFGLAGGDTQYF

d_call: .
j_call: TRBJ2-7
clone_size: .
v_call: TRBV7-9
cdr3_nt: TGTGCCAGCAGCTCAGCCAAATTTAGCGCTACGGAGTTTGGCTACGAGCAGTACTTC
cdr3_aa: CASSSAKFSATEFGYEQYF

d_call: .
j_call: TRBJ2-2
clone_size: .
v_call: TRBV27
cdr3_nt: TGTGCCAGCAGCCGGGGGACCACCGGGGAGCTGTTTTTT
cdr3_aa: CASSRGTTGELFF

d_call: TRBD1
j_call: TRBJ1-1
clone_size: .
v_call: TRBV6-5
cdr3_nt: TGTGCCAGCAGTGGGACAGGGGGCCGGGGCACTGAAGCTTTCTTT
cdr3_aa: CASSGTGGRGTEAFF

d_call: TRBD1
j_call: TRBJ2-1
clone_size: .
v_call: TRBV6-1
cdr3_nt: TGTGCCAGCAGGGGACAGGGGTCCTACAATGAGCAGTTCTTC
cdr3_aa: CASRGQGSYNEQFF

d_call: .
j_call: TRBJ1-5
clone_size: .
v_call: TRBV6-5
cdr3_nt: TGTGCCAGCAGTTACTCAAGAGGGGTGGGGGACCAGCATTTT
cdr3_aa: CASSYSRGVGDQHF

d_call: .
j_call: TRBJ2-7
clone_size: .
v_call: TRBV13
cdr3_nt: TGTGCCAGCAGCCAGGGTAGGGGTCGCGAGCAGTACTTC
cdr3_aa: CASSQGRGREQYF

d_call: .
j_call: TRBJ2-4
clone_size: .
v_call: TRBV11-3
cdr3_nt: TGTGCCAGCAGCTCCGGAGGGAAAAACATTCAGTACTTC
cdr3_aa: CASSSGGKNIQYF

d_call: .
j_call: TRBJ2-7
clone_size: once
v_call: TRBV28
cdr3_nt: TGTGCCAGCAGTTCGCCCGGGGGCGTGGGGACGCGCTACGAGCAGTACTTC
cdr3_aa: CASSSPGGVGTRYEQYF

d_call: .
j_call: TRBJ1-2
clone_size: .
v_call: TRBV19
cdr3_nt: TGTGCCAGTAGTATGTGGGGGCAGGGTAACTATGGCTACACCTTC
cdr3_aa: CASSMWGQGNYGYTF

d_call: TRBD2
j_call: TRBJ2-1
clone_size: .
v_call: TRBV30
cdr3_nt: TGTGCCTGGACCGGGACTAGCCTCTACAATGAGCAGTTCTTC
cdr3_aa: CAWTGTSLYNEQFF

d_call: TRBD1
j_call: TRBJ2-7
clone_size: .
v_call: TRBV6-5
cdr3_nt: TGTGCCAGCAGTTACTCTTGGGACAGGTTCGCCTACGAGCAGTACTTC
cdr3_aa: CASSYSWDRFAYEQYF

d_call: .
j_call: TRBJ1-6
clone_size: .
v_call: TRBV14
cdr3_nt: TGTGCCAGCAGCCCGCGGGAGGTTGGAAATTCACCCCTCCACTTT
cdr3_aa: CASSPREVGNSPLHF

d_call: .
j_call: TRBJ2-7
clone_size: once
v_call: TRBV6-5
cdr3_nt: TGTGCCAGCAGACGCCCCGGGCTTTACGAGCAGTACTTC
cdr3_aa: CASRRPGLYEQYF

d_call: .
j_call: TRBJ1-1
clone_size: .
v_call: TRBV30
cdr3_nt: TGTGCCTGGCTTAGACCAGCCCCCACTGAAGCTTTCTTT
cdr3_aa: CAWLRPAPTEAFF

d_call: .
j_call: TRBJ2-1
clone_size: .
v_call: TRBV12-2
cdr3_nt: TGTGCAAGTCGGACCCAAAGGGCAGTTTTAAATGAGCAGTTCTTC
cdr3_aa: CASRTQRAVLNEQFF

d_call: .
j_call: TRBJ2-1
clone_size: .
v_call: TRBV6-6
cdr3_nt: TGTGCCAGCAGTGCCACGAGAGGCCCCTACAATGAGCAGTTCTTC
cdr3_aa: CASSATRGPYNEQFF

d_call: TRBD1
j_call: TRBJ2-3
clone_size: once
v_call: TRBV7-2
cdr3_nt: TGTGCCAGCAGCCTTGACAGGGGAAGCACAGATACGCAGTATTTT
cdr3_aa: CASSLDRGSTDTQYF

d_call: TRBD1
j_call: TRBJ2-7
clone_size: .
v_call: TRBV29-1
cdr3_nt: TGCAGCGTCGCGGGGGGACAGGGGGCCTACGAGCAGTACTTC
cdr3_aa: CSVAGGQGAYEQYF

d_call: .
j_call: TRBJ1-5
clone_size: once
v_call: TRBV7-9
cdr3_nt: TGTGCCAGCAGCAACCCGGGCCCTGGGTGGGATCAGCCCCAGCATTTT
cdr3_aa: CASSNPGPGWDQPQHF

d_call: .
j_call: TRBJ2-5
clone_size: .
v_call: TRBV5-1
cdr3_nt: TGCGCCAGCAGCTTGGCAAACCTTCCGGAAGAGACCCAGTACTTC
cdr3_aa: CASSLANLPEETQYF

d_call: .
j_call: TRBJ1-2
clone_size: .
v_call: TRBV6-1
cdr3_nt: TGTGCCAGCAAAACTGGACGGACCTCCGACTATGGCTACACCTTC
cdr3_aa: CASKTGRTSDYGYTF

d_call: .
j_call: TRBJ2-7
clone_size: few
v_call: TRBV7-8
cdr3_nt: TGTGCCAGCAGCTTAGCGGGGACGAGAGAGCAGTACTTC
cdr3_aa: CASSLAGTREQYF

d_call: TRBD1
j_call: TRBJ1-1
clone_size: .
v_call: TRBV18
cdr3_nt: TGTGCCAGCTCACCAGGACAGGGCTATACTGAAGCTTTCTTT
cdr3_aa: CASSPGQGYTEAFF

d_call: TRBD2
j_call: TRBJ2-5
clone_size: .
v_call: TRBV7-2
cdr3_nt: TGTGCCAGCAGCTTCCCGGGTAGCGGGGGGGCAGAGACCCAGTACTTC
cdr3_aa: CASSFPGSGGAETQYF

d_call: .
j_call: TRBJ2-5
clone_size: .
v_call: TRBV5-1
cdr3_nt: TGCGCCAGCAGCTTGGAAGGGCAAGAGACCCAGTACTTC
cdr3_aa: CASSLEGQETQYF

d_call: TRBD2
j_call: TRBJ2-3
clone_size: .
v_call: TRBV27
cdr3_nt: TGTGCCAGCCGAAAGCGGGAGACAAGCACAGATACGCAGTATTTT
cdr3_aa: CASRKRETSTDTQYF

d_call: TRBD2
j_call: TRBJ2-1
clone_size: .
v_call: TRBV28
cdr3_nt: TGTGCCAGCAGTTCCGGACTAGCGGGAGATTCCTACAATGAGCAGTTCTTC
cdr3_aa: CASSSGLAGDSYNEQFF

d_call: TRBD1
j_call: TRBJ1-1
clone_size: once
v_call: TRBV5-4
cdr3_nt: TGTGCCAGCAGCGCGGGGACAGGGGCGGGAACTGCTGAAGCTTTCTTT
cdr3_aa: CASSAGTGAGTAEAFF

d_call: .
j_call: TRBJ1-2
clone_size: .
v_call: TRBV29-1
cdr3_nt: TGCAGCGTTGGGGGGACGGAAAATGGCTACACCTTC
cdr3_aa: CSVGGTENGYTF

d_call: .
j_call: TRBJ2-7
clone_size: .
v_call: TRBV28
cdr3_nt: TGTGCCAGCAGTGCCCAACAGAGGGTGGCCTACGAGCAGTACTTC
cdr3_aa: CASSAQQRVAYEQYF